This T cell receptor (beta chain) came from a study of glioma-infiltrating T cells after dendritic cell vaccination. Sequenced by immunoSEQ multiplex PCR; TCRdb stores in-frame clones only, minus some. The data hold 65,000 or so clones, with around nine tenths observed a single time. Germline CDR1 reads SGHDT; CDR2 reads YYEEEE. Unmatched junction bases numbered 2, after V lost 0 bases and J lost 9 bases. This CDR3 contains 14 residues. As for time point: after dendritic cell vaccination, including at tumor progression/relapse. Only patients with spare fresh-frozen tumor and over two years of follow-up were included.

The receptor was isolated from a human donor with glioblastoma. The source was blood, collected after dendritic cell vaccination. The chain couples TRBV5-6 to TRBJ1-6, with 8 bases fitting TRBD1. The CDR3 reads CASSLAGGLSPLHF. The CDR3 region has the DNA TGTGCCAGCAGCTTGGCAGGGGGCCTTTCACCCCTCCACTTT.